What follows are 11 T cell receptor beta chains derived from one specimen sequenced in a study of blood T cell repertoires in COVID-19. TCRdb's table, derived via immunoSEQ multiplex PCR, lists solely in-frame clones and lacks some. The sample has around 370,000 clones, 85% to 90% seen once. Sequencing was carried out using peripheral blood. The receptor set was obtained from a woman aged 50 to 60 with COVID-19, enrolled during active disease.

This clone was picked up a small number of times. CDR3 protein: CASSPQVSGNTIYF. In DNA form, the CDR3 reads TGCGCCAGCAGCCCGCAGGTATCTGGAAACACCATATATTTT. V gene TRBV5-1 combines with J gene TRBJ1-3; D not resolved. The V and J ends lost 4 bases and 1 base respectively, with 9 bases between them. Germline CDR1 is SGHRS and CDR2 is YFSETQ. This CDR3 comprises 14 residues.

This clone was seen only once. The chain employs TRBV5-1 and TRBJ2-7, with 7 bases fitting TRBD1. Per the germline V gene, CDR1 is SGHRS and CDR2 is YFSETQ. The CDR3 runs 15 residues. The V and J ends lost 0 bases and 4 bases, in that order; junction bases with no gene match: 7. The DNA for the CDR3 is TGCGCCAGCAGCTTGGAGGTAGGGGGCCGGTACGAGCAGTACTTC. It codes for CASSLEVGGRYEQYF.

This clone is a singleton in its sample. This chain uses TRBV19 with TRBJ1-5; D remains unclear. The CDR3 contains 12 residues. V was trimmed by 10 bases and J by 6 bases, leaving 13 bases between them. Germline V CDR1 and CDR2: LNHDA, SQIVND (reference sequence). Written as DNA, the CDR3 is TGTGCCACCCGGTTGTCTGGTCAGCCCCAGCATTTT. It is translated as CATRLSGQPQHF.

V gene TRBV4-1 combines with J gene TRBJ1-1; D ambiguous. This CDR3 comprises 14 residues. The germline V and J ends were trimmed by 3 bases and 1 base, with 9 bases remaining between them. The germline V gene encodes CDR1 MGHRA and CDR2 YSYEKL. The CDR3 sequence: CASSHAVRNTEAFF. The CDR3 DNA sequence: TGCGCCAGCAGCCATGCAGTTCGGAACACTGAAGCTTTCTTT.

This chain connects TRBV27 to TRBJ2-5, with 16 bases lining up with TRBD2. Germline V gene data show CDR1 as MNHEY and CDR2 as SMNVEV (reference sequence). V was clipped by 0 bases and J by 5 bases; unmatched bases: 6. The CDR3 totals 18 residues. The CDR3 DNA reads as TGTGCCAGCAGTTTATCTCTGGGACTAGCGGGAGGGCCGGAGACCCAGTACTTC. Its translation is CASSLSLGLAGGPETQYF.

The rearrangement links TRBV11-2 to TRBJ2-7, with TRBD2 identical over 12 bases. The CDR3 runs to 16 residues. The V gene's germline CDR1 is SGHAT and CDR2 FQNNGV. Trimming removed 5 bases from V and 5 bases from J; junction bases left unmatched: 10. CDR3 in DNA: TGTGCCAGCAGCGCCCGACTAGCGGGAGAATTCAACGAGCAGTACTTC. This codes for CASSARLAGEFNEQYF. The full variable domain, in which reference TRBV11-2 and TRBJ2-7 provide the parts outside the CDR3, is EAGVAQSPRYKIIEKRQSVAFWCNPISGHATLYWYQQILGQGPKLLIQFQNNGVVDDSQLPKDRFSAERLKGVDSTLKIQPAKLEDSAVYLCASSARLAGEFNEQYFGPGTRLTVT.

The V gene is TRBV29-1, the J gene TRBJ2-3, with D perhaps matching TRBD2 (6 bases). Per germline, CDR1 SQVTM and CDR2 ANQGSEA. CDR3 length: 14 amino acids. V lost 3 bases and J lost 3, with 13 bases in between. In nucleotides, the CDR3 is TGCAGCGTTGATAGGCCCGCGGGAACAGATACGCAGTATTTT. This encodes CSVDRPAGTDTQYF.

The V and J genes are TRBV27 and TRBJ1-5, with TRBD1 matching 7 bases. Germline V gene lookup returns CDR1 MNHEY and CDR2 SMNVEV (reference sequence). The CDR3 runs to 14 residues. Unmatched junction bases numbered 4, after V lost 2 bases and J lost 6 bases. The CDR3 loop is CASSLGTVGQPQHF. CDR3 bases: TGTGCCAGCAGTTTAGGGACAGTCGGTCAGCCCCAGCATTTT.

The sample holds a few counts of this clone. This sequence joins TRBV3-1 (or the pseudogene TRBV3-2) and TRBJ2-2; 8 nucleotides align to TRBD2. The CDR3 is 16 residues long. After removal of 0 bases from V and 5 bases from J, the junction contained 5 bases not matched to a gene. Per germline, CDR1 LGHDT and CDR2 YNNKEL (reference sequence). DNA for the CDR3: TGTGCCAGCAGCCAAGAAAGCGGGAGATTGACCGGGGAGCTGTTTTTT. It translates to CASSQESGRLTGELFF.

In this sample, this clone turned up a few times. V is TRBV5-4 and J is TRBJ1-1; perhaps TRBD1 as D (6 bases). The CDR3 is 15 residues long. Germline V CDR1 and CDR2: SGHNT, YYREEE (reference sequence). The V end lost 4 bases, the J end lost 3 bases, and 16 bases lay between the germline ends. The CDR3 is CASSQPRQVHTEAFF. The CDR3 DNA sequence: TGTGCCAGCAGCCAGCCTAGACAGGTGCACACTGAAGCTTTCTTT.

In nucleotides, the CDR3 is TGTGCCAGCAGCCAGCCGGGACAGAACACTGAAGCTTTCTTT. It specifies CASSQPGQNTEAFF. The chain recombines TRBV3-1 (or the pseudogene TRBV3-2) with TRBJ1-1, with D tentatively TRBD1 (6 bases). Germline V CDR1 and CDR2: LGHDT, YNNKEL (reference sequence). The CDR3 runs to 14 residues. Trimming shortened V by 3 bases and J by 1 base, and 9 bases separated the two germline ends.